This record concerns one TCR beta chain sequence. This clonotype was detected ten times or more. The antigen it binds to is not known. Base qualities were left out, and no much larger clone turns up one base away. TCR cDNA was made using 5'RACE template switching, a step that added a universal primer site and unique molecular identifiers. cDNA synthesis was primed from both the TCR alpha and TCR beta constant segments. Library amplification involved two PCR steps, and the second step added sample barcodes and sequencing adapters. Libraries were sequenced on Illumina HiSeq 2500 (2x100 bp) or NovaSeq (2x150 bp). On the study's bioinformatics: Demultiplexing of reads and collapsing into UMI consensus sequences were performed with MIGEC, and V(D)J alignment was carried out with MiXCR. Clonotypes responding to the vaccine were identified with edgeR on replicate PBMC samples, with the criteria of FDR below 0.01 and a log2 fold change above 5 up to day 15. Each bulk clonotype received a CD4 or CD8 identity based on whether the sequenced CD4 or CD8 repertoire contained that clonotype at higher abundance. TCRdb applied fastp at Q25 and MiXCR to the public reads, then kept only in-frame beta chains. Each entry is one CDR3 protein sequence, shown with its most common DNA and genes. The V and J calls and clone size come from TCRdb's table, not from the authors' own analysis. For this sample the table gives 55,000 to 70,000 distinct CDR3 sequences, of which more than 6.5% were detected only once. The ten largest account for about 40% of the sample.

This specimen belongs to a study of T cells after yellow fever vaccination (dated by TCRdb to 2018 to 2020). About the study as a whole: The SMART-Seq v4 Ultra Low Input RNA kit was used to prepare libraries from fractions with low cell numbers. Bulk PBMC replicates and cell subsets were isolated from blood drawn at multiple timepoints before and after both primary and secondary immunization. Two healthy male donors made up the cohort, one aged 18 to 29 years and the other aged 30 to 40 years. To track T-cell clones before and after primary and booster YFV17D yellow fever vaccination, bulk TCR alpha and beta repertoires were sequenced longitudinally. General findings and caveats noted by the study authors: A small fraction of clonotypes appeared in both the CD4 and CD8 compartments, likely as a result of convergent recombination. The secondary T-cell response was found to be weaker but faster than the primary response, with a peak reached on day 5 rather than on day 15. Computational filtering was required because FACS-sorted repertoires could contain abundant contaminating clonotypes from the bulk population. The study included only a couple of donors, which limits how far the findings can be generalized. After the booster, most clones that had expanded after primary vaccination were detected again (approximately 96% of CD4 and more than 80% of CD8), suggesting broad maintenance of memory.

The treatment or condition label corresponds to: live attenuated yellow fever vaccine strain. A standard Ficoll-Paque protocol was used to isolate PBMCs from peripheral blood. CD4 and CD8 T-cell fractions were isolated with Dynabeads CD4 and CD8 positive selection kits. TriZol was used to extract RNA from bulk PBMCs, CD4 and CD8 fractions, and dextramer-positive and dextramer-negative fractions. The clonotype was recovered from a man in his late teens or twenties who received the YFV17D yellow fever vaccine. Source: CD8+ T cells sorted from PBMCs, taken roughly 46 days after the first yellow fever vaccination.

The DNA reads TGTGCCAGCAGTCATGGACAGGGATCTGAGACCCAGTACTTC. This sequence encodes CASSHGQGSETQYF. The chain is encoded by TRBV27 joined to TRBJ2-5, and 8 junctional nucleotides match TRBD1. The CDR3 sequence holds 14 residues, the cysteine and phenylalanine included. Only the CDR3 DNA is retained, 42 bases long and in frame from the first base. The germline V and J ends show losses of 5 bases and 5 bases respectively, and no gene match explains 7 bases of the junction. From a lookup of the germline V gene (reference sequence), CDR1 and CDR2 are MNHEY and SMNVEV.